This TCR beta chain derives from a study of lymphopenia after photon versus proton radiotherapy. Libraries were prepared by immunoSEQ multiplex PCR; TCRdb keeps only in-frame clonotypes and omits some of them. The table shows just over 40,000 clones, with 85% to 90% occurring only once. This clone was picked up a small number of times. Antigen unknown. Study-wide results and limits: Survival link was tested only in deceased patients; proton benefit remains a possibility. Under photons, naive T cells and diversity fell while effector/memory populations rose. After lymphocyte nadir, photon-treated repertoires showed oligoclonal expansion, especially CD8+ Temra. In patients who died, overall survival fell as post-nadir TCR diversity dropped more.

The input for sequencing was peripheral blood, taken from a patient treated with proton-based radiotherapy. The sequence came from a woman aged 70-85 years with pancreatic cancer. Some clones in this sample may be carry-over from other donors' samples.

DNA of the CDR3: TGTGCCAGCAGTTACGACCCTATGGGATATCAGCCCCAGCATTTT. Protein sequence: CASSYDPMGYQPQHF. The rearrangement uses TRBV6-6 and TRBJ1-5; D is uncertain. The CDR3 is made up of 15 amino acids. Trimming removed 2 bases from V and 5 bases from J, with 13 bases in between. Germline V gene sequence: CDR1 MNHNY, CDR2 SVGAGI (reference sequence).